This TCR beta chain was sequenced in a study of T cells in Graves' hyperthyroidism and ophthalmopathy. This clonotype was seen ten or more times. Amplified TCR beta CDR3 regions came from RNA transcripts. A set of HTBI primers served as the primers for a first-round RT-PCR of the TCR CDR3. TCRdb re-analysed the multiplex PCR reads in MiXCR, keeping a single row per CDR3 protein. The data contain approximately 480,000 distinct CDR3 sequences, less than 25% of them seen just once; the ten biggest clones take up around 27%. The sequence was obtained from a man younger than 35 with Graves' hyperthyroidism. The sample comprised blood.

The CDR3 DNA reads TGCAGTGCTTTCCCATTAAGGGGGGCTCAGGAGACCCAGTACTTC. This translates into CSAFPLRGAQETQYF. The chain employs TRBV20-1 and TRBJ2-5; D might be TRBD1 or TRBD2, each matching 6 bases. Trimming removed 5 bases from V and 5 bases from J, with 21 bases in between. The CDR3 has 15 amino acids. Germline CDR1 and CDR2: DFQATT and SNEGSKA (reference sequence).